The clone carrying this T cell receptor beta chain has only a few counts. Its specificity is not known. CDR1 WNHNN and CDR2 SYGVQD come from the germline V gene (reference sequence). With 3 bases removed from V and 4 bases from J, the gap between germline ends came to 10 bases. The CDR3 runs to 14 residues. The method was immunoSEQ multiplex PCR; TCRdb's version includes in-frame clones alone and lacks a portion of them. The sample holds several thousand clones; around 57% are singletons and the top ten take about 40%. The data derive from a study of CD8 T cell repertoires and HIV-1 epitope variants. Study-level information: Controls were a CMV, EBV and flu peptide pool, Ebola AY9 negative control, and no-peptide well. 1M T cells were kept uncultured as a baseline. General study results and limits: Of roughly nine antigen-specific beta clonotypes, five to seven appeared to cross-react with escape variants.

Source material: cultured CD8+ T cells derived from PBMCs. The chain combines TRBV10-1 with TRBJ1-3; D remains unclear. This sequence was found in a male donor with HIV. CDR3: CASSEVAGGNTIYF. The CDR3 nucleotides are TGCGCCAGCAGTGAAGTTGCAGGAGGAAACACCATATATTTT.